This record looks at one T cell receptor beta chain sequence and its context. The data were taken from a study of regulatory T cells in long-lasting Graves disease. Building of the TCR beta libraries involved iRepertoire HTBI primers and Arm-PCR of CDR3 regions. MiXCR, applied by TCRdb to the multiplex PCR reads, yields one record per CDR3 protein. The sample contains roughly 380,000 distinct CDR3 sequences, approximately 15% of which appear only once. V was pared by 4 bases and J by 4 bases, with 13 bases between. CDR1 and CDR2 from the germline V gene are SQVTM and ANQGSEA. CDR3 size: 13 residues. Time point: newly diagnosed GD, antithyroid drugs for less than 3 months. Making the TCR library involved RNA that had been extracted from PBMCs. The data also belong to a second study, concerning T cells in Graves' hyperthyroidism and ophthalmopathy. That source notes: HTBI primers were the set used in a first-round RT-PCR of the TCR CDR3.

This clonotype was sampled from a middle-aged man with Graves disease. V usage is TRBV29-1 and J usage is TRBJ1-1, with D possibly matching TRBD1 (5 bases). This specimen was peripheral blood mononuclear cells (PBMCs), taken at new diagnosis, from a patient treated with antithyroid drugs. The CDR3 DNA sequence: TGCAGCGTTGGACTATCGGGGGGCACTGAAGCTTTCTTT. It encodes CSVGLSGGTEAFF.